This T cell receptor (beta chain) was captured by sequencing in a study of CD8 T cells in ankylosing spondylitis. This clonotype was found a few times. Its antigen remains unidentified. Preparation of TCR beta libraries was done by quantitative 5'-RACE with molecular barcodes. Each CDR3 protein is one row after TCRdb ran MiXCR on the 5' RACE reads. Of around 430,000 distinct CDR3 sequences listed, approximately 17% are singletons. Findings and limits, study-wide: Matched synovial fluid from ankylosing spondylitis patients was reported to be enriched for disease-linked clones. Those disease-linked clones were CD8+; they were also relatively rare in peripheral blood. Seven or eight highly homologous variants formed a TCR beta motif that appeared characteristic of ankylosing spondylitis blood.

Sequenced input: blood, either unsorted or a sorted T cell fraction (not recorded which). The TCR comes from a male donor with ankylosing spondylitis.

Written as DNA, the CDR3 is TGCAGTGCTAGATTGCGGACGGGAAACACTGAAGCTTTCTTT. Translation gives CSARLRTGNTEAFF. This chain links TRBV20-1 with TRBJ1-1; no firm D call. Trimming took 2 bases from V and 2 from J, leaving 12 bases between them. The CDR3 is 14 amino acids. Germline lookup yields CDR1 DFQATT and CDR2 SNEGSKA (reference sequence).